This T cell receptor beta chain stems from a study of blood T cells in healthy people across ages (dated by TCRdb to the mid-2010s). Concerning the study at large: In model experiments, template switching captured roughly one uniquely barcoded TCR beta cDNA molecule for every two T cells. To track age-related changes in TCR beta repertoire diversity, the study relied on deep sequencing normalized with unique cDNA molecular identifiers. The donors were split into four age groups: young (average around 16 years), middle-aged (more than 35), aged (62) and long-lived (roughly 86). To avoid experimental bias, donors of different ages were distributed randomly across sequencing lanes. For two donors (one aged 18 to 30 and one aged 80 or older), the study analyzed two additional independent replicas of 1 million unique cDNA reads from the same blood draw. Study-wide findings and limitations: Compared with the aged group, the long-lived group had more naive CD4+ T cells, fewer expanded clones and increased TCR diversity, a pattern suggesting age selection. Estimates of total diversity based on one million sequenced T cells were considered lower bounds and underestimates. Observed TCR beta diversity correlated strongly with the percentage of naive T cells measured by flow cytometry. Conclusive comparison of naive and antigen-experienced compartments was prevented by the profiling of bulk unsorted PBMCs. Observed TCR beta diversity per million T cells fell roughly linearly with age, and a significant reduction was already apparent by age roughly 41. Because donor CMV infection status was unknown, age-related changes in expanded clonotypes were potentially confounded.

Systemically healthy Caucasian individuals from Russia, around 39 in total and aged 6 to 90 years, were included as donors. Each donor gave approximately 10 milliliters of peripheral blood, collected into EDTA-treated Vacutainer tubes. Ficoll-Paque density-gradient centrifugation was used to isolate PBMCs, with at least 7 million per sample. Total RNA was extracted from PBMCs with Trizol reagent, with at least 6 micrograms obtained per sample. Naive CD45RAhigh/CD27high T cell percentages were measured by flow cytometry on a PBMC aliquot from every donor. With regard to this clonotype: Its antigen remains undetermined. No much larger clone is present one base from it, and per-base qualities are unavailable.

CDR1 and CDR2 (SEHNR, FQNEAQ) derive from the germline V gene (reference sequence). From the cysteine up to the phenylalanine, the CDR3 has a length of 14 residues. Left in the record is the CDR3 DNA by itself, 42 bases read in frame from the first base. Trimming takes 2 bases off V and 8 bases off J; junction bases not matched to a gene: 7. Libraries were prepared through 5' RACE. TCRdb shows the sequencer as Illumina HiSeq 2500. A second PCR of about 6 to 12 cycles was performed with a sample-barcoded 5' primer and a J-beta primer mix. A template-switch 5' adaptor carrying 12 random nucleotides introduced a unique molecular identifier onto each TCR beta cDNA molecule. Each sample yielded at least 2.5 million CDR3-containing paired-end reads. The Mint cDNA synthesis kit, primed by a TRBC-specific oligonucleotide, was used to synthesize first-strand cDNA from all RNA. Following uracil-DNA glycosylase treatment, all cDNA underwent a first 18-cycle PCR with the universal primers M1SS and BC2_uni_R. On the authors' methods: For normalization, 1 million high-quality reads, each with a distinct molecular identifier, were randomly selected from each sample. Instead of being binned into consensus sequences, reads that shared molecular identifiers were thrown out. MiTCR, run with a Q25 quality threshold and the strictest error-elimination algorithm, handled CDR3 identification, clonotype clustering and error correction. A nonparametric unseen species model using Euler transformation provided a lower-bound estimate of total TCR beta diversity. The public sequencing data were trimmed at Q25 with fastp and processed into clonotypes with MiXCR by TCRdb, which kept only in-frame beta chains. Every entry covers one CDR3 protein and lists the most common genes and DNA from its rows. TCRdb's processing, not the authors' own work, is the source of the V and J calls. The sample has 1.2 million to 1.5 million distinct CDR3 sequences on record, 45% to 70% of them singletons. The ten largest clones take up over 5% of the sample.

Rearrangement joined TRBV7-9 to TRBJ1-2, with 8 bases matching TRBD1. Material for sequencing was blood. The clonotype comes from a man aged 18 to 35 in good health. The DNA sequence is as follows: TGTGCCAGCAGCTTATTTGGACAGGGAACCGGCTACACCTTC. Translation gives CASSLFGQGTGYTF.